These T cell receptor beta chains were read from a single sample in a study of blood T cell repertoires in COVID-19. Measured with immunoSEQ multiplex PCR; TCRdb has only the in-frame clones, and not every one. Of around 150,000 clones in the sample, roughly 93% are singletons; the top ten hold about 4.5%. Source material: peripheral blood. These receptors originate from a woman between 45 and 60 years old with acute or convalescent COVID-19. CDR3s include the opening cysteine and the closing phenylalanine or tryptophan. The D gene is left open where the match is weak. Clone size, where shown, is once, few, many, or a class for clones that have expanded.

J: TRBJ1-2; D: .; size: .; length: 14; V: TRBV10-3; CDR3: CAISDAAVYYGYTF
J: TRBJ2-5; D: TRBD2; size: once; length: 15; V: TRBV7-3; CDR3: CASSLRTSGQETQYF
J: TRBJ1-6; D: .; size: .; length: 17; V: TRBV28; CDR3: CASSFGQGSAYNSPLHF
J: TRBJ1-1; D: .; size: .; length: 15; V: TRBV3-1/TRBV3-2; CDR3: CASSQAGIMNTEAFF
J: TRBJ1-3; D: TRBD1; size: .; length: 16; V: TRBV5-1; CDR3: CASNGGTGESGNTIYF
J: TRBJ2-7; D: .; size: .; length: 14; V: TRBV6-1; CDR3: CASSEVIQGYEQYF
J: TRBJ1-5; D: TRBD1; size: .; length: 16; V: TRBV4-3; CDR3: CASSQVYSGGNQPQHF
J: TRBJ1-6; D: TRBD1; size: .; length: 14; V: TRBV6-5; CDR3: CASTRDRAKSPLHF
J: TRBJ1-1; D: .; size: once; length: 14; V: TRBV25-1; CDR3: CASSEYSSYTEAFF
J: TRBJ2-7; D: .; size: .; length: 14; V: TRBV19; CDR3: CASSPTGYSYEQYF
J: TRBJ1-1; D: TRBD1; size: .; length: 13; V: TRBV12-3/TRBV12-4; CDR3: CASGGQGNTEAFF
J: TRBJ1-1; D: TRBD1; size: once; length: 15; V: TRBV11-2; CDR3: CASSWTGGVNTEAFF
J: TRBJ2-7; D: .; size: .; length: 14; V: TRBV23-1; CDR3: CASVGGGAYYEQYF
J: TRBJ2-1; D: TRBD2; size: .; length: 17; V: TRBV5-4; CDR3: CASSLQLAGGKYNEQFF
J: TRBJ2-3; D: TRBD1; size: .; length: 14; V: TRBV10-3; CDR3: CATTNRQGTDTQYF
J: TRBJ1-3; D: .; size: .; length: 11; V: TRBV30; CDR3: CAWSAGNTIYF
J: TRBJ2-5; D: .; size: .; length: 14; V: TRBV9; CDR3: CASSVVGDWGTQYF
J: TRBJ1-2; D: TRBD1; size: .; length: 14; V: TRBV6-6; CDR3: CASSDRGLSYGYTF
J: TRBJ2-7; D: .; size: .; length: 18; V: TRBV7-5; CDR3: CVRSFHLRGTGGIYEQYF
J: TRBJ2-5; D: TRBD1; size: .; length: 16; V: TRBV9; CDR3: CASSPRTGGVWETQYF
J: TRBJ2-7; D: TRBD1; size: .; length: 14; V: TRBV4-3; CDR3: CASSQGQGDHEQYF
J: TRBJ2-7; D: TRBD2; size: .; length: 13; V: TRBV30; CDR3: CAWNLRTSYEQYF
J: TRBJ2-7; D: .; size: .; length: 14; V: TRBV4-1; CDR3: CASSQVVGVYEQYF
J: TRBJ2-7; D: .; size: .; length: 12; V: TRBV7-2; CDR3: CASSLVLYEQYF
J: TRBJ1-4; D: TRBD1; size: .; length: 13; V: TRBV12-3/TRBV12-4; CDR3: CASSPQGGEKLFF
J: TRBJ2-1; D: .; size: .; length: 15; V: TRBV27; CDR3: CASSLLGGYYNEQFF
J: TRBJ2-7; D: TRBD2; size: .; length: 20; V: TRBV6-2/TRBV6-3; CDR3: CASSTRGLAGGYEQGDSPYF
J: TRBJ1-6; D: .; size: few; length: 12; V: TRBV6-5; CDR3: CASTGFGSPLHF
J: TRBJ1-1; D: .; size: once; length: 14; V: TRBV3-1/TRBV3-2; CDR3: CASSHPAERFEAFF
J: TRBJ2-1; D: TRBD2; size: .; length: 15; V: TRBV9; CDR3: CASTTGTSSYNEQFF
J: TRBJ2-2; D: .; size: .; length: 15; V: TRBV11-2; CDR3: CASTTRGSETGELFF
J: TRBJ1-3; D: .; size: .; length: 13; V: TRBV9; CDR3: CASSEPGRNTIYF
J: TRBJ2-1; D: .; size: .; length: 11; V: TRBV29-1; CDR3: CSVARRYEQFF
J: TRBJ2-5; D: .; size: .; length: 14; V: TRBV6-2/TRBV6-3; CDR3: CASSGTTFVETQYF
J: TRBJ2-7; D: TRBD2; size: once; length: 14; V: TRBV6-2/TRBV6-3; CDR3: CASSHRLAVYEQYF
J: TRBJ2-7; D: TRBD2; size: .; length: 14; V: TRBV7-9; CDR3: CASSSNTGTSGSRF
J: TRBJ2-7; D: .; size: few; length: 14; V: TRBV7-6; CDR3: CASSSSKSSYEQYF
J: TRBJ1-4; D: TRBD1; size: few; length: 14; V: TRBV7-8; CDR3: CASSPTDRGEKLFF
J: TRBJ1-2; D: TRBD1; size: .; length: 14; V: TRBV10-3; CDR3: CAIRRDSFNYGYTF
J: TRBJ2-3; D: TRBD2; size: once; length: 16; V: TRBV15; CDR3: CATSTPKRGVLDTQYF
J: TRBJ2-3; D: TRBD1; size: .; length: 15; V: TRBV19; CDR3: CASSGDSPFTDTQYF
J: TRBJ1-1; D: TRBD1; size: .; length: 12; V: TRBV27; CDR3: CATRGGSTEAFF
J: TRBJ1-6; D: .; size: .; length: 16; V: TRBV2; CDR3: CASSRSETANNSPLHF
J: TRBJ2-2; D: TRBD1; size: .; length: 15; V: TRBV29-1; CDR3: CSVRRGRGNTGELFF
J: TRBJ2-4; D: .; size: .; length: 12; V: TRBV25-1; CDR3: CASSDQGWIQYF
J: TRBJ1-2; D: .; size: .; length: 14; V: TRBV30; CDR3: CAWTIQGISYGYTF
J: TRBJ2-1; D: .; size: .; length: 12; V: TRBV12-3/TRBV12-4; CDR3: CASAGTGNEQFF
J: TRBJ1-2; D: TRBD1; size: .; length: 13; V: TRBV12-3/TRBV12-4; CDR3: CASSLIQGHGYTF
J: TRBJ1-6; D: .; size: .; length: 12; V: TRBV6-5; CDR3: CASSGASLLLHF
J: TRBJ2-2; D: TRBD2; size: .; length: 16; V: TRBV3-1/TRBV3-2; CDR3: CASSWGLVTVTGELFF
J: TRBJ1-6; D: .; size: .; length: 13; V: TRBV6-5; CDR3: CASRPDTASPLHF
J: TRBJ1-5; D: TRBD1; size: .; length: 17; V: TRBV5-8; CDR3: CASSLVPGGLSNQPQHF
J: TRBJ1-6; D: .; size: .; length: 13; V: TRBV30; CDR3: CAWRPSVDSPLHF